This T cell receptor (beta chain) came from a study of lung T cells in sarcoidosis with Löfgren's syndrome. Study context: In sarcoidosis, CD4+ T cells accumulate in bronchoalveolar lavage fluid. Löfgren's syndrome patients were the main repertoire analysis focus.

TCRdb used MiXCR to reprocess the reads, holding one entry per CDR3 protein. This sample has 2,500 or so distinct CDR3 sequences, with roughly 19% found just once. General study findings and limits: Shared TRAV12-1 and TRBV2 CDR3 motifs were reported across several patients. Versus controls, Löfgren's syndrome patients reportedly showed TRAV12-1 and TRBV2 as most expanded.

This CDR3 contains 16 residues. From germline, CDR1 is SNHLY and CDR2 FYNNEI. A remark on this clonotype: Its matching antigen is unknown. A much larger clone sits a single nucleotide away, making a read error possible.

What was sequenced was CD4+ T cells from bronchoalveolar lavage. The sequence was collected from a human donor with sarcoidosis (Löfgren's syndrome or another form), or a control subject (not recorded which). The rearrangement links TRBV2 to TRBJ1-4, with TRBD1 matching over 8 bases. This CDR3 reads CASSRTGPRTNERLFF. CDR3 nucleotides: TGTGCCAGCAGTCGGACAGGGCCGAGGACTAATGAAAGACTGTTTTTT.